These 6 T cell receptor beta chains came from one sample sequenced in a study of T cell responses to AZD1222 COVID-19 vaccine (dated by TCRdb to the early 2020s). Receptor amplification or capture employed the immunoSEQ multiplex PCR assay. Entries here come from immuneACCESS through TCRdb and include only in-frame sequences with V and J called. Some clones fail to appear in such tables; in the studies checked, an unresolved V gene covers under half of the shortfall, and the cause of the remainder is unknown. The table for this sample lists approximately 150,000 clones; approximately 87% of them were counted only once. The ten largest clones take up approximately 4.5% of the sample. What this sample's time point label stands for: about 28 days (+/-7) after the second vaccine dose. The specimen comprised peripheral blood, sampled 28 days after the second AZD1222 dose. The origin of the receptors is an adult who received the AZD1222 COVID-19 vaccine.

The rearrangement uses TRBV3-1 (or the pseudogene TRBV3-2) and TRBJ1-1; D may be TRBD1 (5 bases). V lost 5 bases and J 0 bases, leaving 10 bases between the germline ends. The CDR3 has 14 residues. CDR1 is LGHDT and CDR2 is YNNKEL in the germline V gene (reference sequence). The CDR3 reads CASSYGGVNTEAFF. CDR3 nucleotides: TGTGCCAGCAGCTACGGGGGGGTGAACACTGAAGCTTTCTTT.

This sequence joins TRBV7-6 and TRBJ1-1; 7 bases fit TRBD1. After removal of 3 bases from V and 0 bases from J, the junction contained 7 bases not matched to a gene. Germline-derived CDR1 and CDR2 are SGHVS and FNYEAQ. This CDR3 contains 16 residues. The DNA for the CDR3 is TGTGCCAGCAGCTTCGACTCAGGGGGTTTGAACACTGAAGCTTTCTTT. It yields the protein CASSFDSGGLNTEAFF.

The CDR3 protein is CATSEGAQETQYF. In DNA, the CDR3 is TGTGCCACCTCCGAGGGCGCACAAGAGACCCAGTACTTC. The V gene is TRBV24-1, the J gene TRBJ2-5; tentatively, D is TRBD2 (5 bases). V was clipped by 9 bases and J by 2 bases, with 12 bases between them. This CDR3 has 13 amino acids. The germline gives CDR1 KGHDR, CDR2 SFDVKD.

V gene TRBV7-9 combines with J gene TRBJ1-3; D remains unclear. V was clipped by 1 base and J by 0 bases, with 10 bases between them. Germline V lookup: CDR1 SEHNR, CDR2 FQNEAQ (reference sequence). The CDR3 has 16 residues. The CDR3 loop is CASSLGSESSGNTIYF. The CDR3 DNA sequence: TGTGCCAGCAGCTTAGGGAGCGAGAGCTCTGGAAACACCATATATTTT.

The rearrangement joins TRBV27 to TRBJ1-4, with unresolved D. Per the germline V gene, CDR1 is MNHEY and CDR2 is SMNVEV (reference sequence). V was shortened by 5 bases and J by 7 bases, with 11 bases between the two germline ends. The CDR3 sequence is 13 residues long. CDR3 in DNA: TGTGCCAGCAGTAAGAATCGAGGTGAAAAACTGTTTTTT. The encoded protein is CASSKNRGEKLFF.

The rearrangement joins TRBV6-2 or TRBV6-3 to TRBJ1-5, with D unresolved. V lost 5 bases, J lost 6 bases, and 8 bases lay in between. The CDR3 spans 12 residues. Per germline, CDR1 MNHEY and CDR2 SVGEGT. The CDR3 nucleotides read TGTGCCAGCAGTCGCCCGCCTCAGCCCCAGCATTTT. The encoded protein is CASSRPPQPQHF.